This T cell receptor beta chain comes out of a study of graft-versus-host responses after intestinal transplantation. Across the whole study: Anti-thymocyte globulin induction was given to all recipients, followed by tacrolimus and steroids for roughly 3 years.

Of note for this clone: Its antigen remains unidentified.

V was shortened by 0 bases and J by 4 bases, with 11 bases between the two germline ends. Germline CDR1 is MNHEY and CDR2 is SVGAGI. The CDR3 extends over 15 amino acids. Assay: immunoSEQ multiplex PCR; the TCRdb copy retains only in-frame clones and omits some. In the table there are 99,000 or so clones, more than 70% of which are singletons. The study's findings and limits: Recipient marrow contained GvH clones, some of which appeared first in ileum or blood. Allografts of patients with graft-donor T cell macrochimerism showed high graft-versus-host to host-versus-graft clone ratios. Circulating GvH clones peaking coincided with falling HvG clones soon after transplant.

The source was PBMCs, collected 255 days after intestinal transplant. This TCR was sampled from a human patient who received an intestinal transplant, so some T cells may come from the graft donor. V and J are TRBV6-5 and TRBJ2-3, with D possibly being TRBD1 or TRBD2 (7 bases each). The CDR3 DNA reads as TGTGCCAGCAGTTACTCGGGAGGGGGCGCAGATACGCAGTATTTT. Its protein product is CASSYSGGGADTQYF.